Presented here are 17 T cell receptor beta chains from one specimen sequenced in a study of molecular identifiers for immune sequencing clone quantification. Each CDR3 protein gets one entry after TCRdb re-called the PCR reads with MiXCR. Of about 10,000 distinct CDR3 sequences listed, approximately 20% were seen once; the top ten hold over 1.5%. Material: naive CD8+ T cells from blood, with Jurkat cell RNA spiked in. Subset defined: FACS-sorted CD8+CD4-CCR7+CD45RA+ naive T cells. The receptors shown here come from a human donor in good health. Some libraries in this study had Jurkat cell RNA spiked in.

This clonotype occurred a few times. Given a much more abundant clone one base away, this may be a read error. V is TRBV10-3 and J is TRBJ2-5; D might be TRBD2 (5 bases). The V gene's germline CDR1 is ENHRY and CDR2 SYGVKD. Trimming removed 2 bases at V and 2 bases at J, with 15 bases between. The CDR3 consists of 16 residues. DNA of the CDR3: TGTGCCATCAGTGAGCCGACGAGGGAACGGCAAGAGACCCAGTACTTC. Translating gives CAISEPTRERQETQYF.

This clonotype was seen many times. The gene calls are TRBV19 and TRBJ2-2; D is unresolved. With 7 bases removed from V and 6 bases from J, the gap between germline ends came to 9 bases. Germline CDR1 and CDR2: LNHDA and SQIVND (reference sequence). This CDR3 has 12 residues. CDR3: CASNAGAGELFF. Written as DNA, the CDR3 is TGTGCCAGTAACGCTGGGGCCGGGGAGCTGTTTTTT.

A note on this clonotype: This clone may be a read error of a much larger clone one base away. The rearrangement joins TRBV11-3 to TRBJ2-7, with TRBD1 matching over 10 bases. Looked up from germline, CDR1 is SGHNT and CDR2 is YENEEA. CDR3 length equals 14 residues. This CDR3 is CASSLDRGHYEQHF. CDR3 bases: TGTGCCAGCAGCCTTGACAGGGGGCACTACGAGCAGCACTTC.

On this clonotype: This may be a read error: a much more frequent sequence differs by one nucleotide. No conserved phenylalanine or tryptophan is present at the end of the CDR3, so a read error is the likely explanation. The V gene is TRBV3-1, the J gene TRBJ2-6; possibly TRBD1 or TRBD2 for D (5 bases each). Trimming stripped 5 bases from V and 0 bases from J, with 14 bases between. The CDR3 runs 17 residues. The germline V gene encodes CDR1 LGHDT and CDR2 YNNKEL (reference sequence). In nucleotides, the CDR3 is TGTGCCAGCAGCTCCCACGGGGCGGGCTCTGGGGCCAACGTCCTGACTCTC. It codes for CASSSHGAGSGANVLTL.

This clonotype was counted many times. The rearrangement joins TRBV7-9 to TRBJ2-1; 8 bases fit TRBD1. The CDR3 runs 13 residues. J was trimmed by 12 bases and V by 2 bases; bases with no gene match: 6. The germline V gene encodes CDR1 SEHNR and CDR2 FQNEAQ (reference sequence). The CDR3 here is CASSLPVGQGQFF. The CDR3 DNA sequence: TGTGCCAGCAGCTTACCTGTCGGACAGGGGCAGTTCTTC.

There are many counts of this clonotype. The V and J genes are TRBV9 and TRBJ1-2; 7 bases fit TRBD1. Trimming removed 7 bases from V and 4 bases from J; junction bases left unmatched: 13. The CDR3 loop spans 15 amino acids. Germline loops: CDR1 SGDLS, CDR2 YYNGEE. DNA of the CDR3: TGTGCCAGCTCCCCCACACAAGGGGGCCCCTATGGCTACACCTTC. Amino acids: CASSPTQGGPYGYTF.

With regard to this clonotype: Possible read error: a much larger clone is one base away. Lacking the conserved final phenylalanine or tryptophan, this CDR3 likely reflects a read error. The CDR3 protein is CASAEGRYTEAFS. The CDR3 nucleotides are TGTGCCAGCGCGGAAGGGCGGTACACTGAAGCTTTCTCT. The chain uses TRBV27 and TRBJ1-1; D is undetermined. The CDR3 sequence is 13 residues long. The V and J ends lost 8 bases and 3 bases respectively, with 13 bases between them. CDR1 MNHEY and CDR2 SMNVEV come from the germline V gene (reference sequence).

This clonotype is medium-sized (0.01 to 0.1%) in the sample. The chain joins TRBV7-9 to TRBJ1-3; D call uncertain. The germline V gene encodes CDR1 SEHNR and CDR2 FQNEAQ (reference sequence). Trimming took 6 bases from V and 0 from J, leaving 9 bases between them. This CDR3 contains 14 residues. Here the CDR3 DNA reads TGTGCCAGCAGGTCGGCCAGCTCTGGAAACACCATATATTTT. It translates to CASRSASSGNTIYF.

In its sample, this clonotype ranks as medium-sized (0.01 to 0.1%). The chain is built from TRBV6-5 and TRBJ2-1; 9 bases are shared with TRBD2. Germline CDR1 and CDR2: MNHEY and SVGAGI. The CDR3 consists of 14 residues. The V segment lost 6 bases and the J segment 5 bases; nucleotides outside the gene matches: 5. The CDR3: CASSSGTSNNEQFF. The CDR3 coding sequence is TGTGCCAGCAGCTCCGGGACTAGCAACAATGAGCAGTTCTTC.

This clonotype occurred once. The rearrangement links TRBV20-1 to TRBJ2-1, with 13 bases lining up with TRBD2. Losses at the gene ends were 5 bases for V and 8 bases for J; bases not matched to a gene: 6. The germline V gene has CDR1 DFQATT and CDR2 SNEGSKA (reference sequence). The CDR3 contains 14 residues. The CDR3 nucleotides are TGCAGTGCTCCACTAGCGGGAGGGCCGGATGAGCAGTTCTTC. Residues: CSAPLAGGPDEQFF.

The rearrangement links TRBV20-1 to TRBJ2-1; 10 bases match TRBD1. Germline V CDR1 and CDR2: DFQATT, SNEGSKA (reference sequence). Trimming removed 5 bases from V and 0 bases from J; junction bases left unmatched: 4. The CDR3 loop spans 15 amino acids. The CDR3 DNA follows: TGCAGTGCTCCCGGGACAGGGGTCTCCTACAATGAGCAGTTCTTC. Protein product: CSAPGTGVSYNEQFF.

This clonotype was observed at least ten times. The chain recombines TRBV7-2 with TRBJ2-1, with 10 bases fitting TRBD2. Germline V gene data show CDR1 as SGHTA and CDR2 as FQGNSA. V shed 4 bases, J shed 6 bases, and the junction held 6 bases outside the gene matches. CDR3 length: 15 residues. The CDR3 DNA reads TGTGCCAGCAGCTCGACGGGACTAGCGTTCAATGAGCAGTTCTTC. Translating gives CASSSTGLAFNEQFF.

This clonotype ranks as medium-sized. V is TRBV7-9 and J is TRBJ2-2, with TRBD1 identical over 8 bases. CDR1 is SEHNR and CDR2 is FQNEAQ in the germline V gene (reference sequence). Trimming took 5 bases from V and 6 from J; bases not matched to a gene: 11. CDR3 size: 16 residues. DNA of the CDR3: TGTGCCAGCAGCCAACGCCGGGACAGGCTCCCCGGGGAGCTGTTTTTT. The encoded protein is CASSQRRDRLPGELFF.

The chain recombines TRBV24-1 with TRBJ2-1; 12 positions match TRBD2. Germline V gene lookup returns CDR1 KGHDR and CDR2 SFDVKD. V lost 11 bases and J lost 7; bases outside the gene matches: 32. There are 22 residues in the CDR3. The CDR3 DNA follows: TGTGCCATCATCCCTAGCGGACGGACTAGCGGGAAATCAGAAGATCACAATAATGAGCAGTTCTTC. It yields the protein CAIIPSGRTSGKSEDHNNEQFF.

In this sample, this clonotype turned up many times. The chain is built from TRBV5-1 and TRBJ2-7; D is unclear. The CDR3 runs to 11 residues. V was cut by 10 bases and J by 0 bases, with 8 bases left in between. Germline CDR1 SGHRS, CDR2 YFSETQ. The CDR3 protein is CASGTSYEQYF. CDR3 nucleotides: TGCGCCTCGGGCACCTCCTACGAGCAGTACTTC.

In regard to this clonotype: This may come from a read error, since a much larger clone is one base off. The missing conserved phenylalanine or tryptophan at the end of this CDR3 makes a read error likely. This chain uses TRBV7-9 with TRBJ1-1; D is unresolved. CDR3 length: 12 residues. V was shortened by 1 base and J by 7 bases, with 7 bases between the two germline ends. The V gene's germline CDR1 is SEHNR and CDR2 FQNEAQ (reference sequence). CDR3 residues: CASSLGVIEAFS. CDR3 in DNA: TGTGCCAGCAGCTTAGGGGTTATTGAAGCTTTCTCT.

By proportion, this clonotype is medium-sized. This chain joins TRBV5-1 and TRBJ2-3; D possibly corresponds to TRBD2 (5 bases). Trimming stripped 7 bases from V and 0 bases from J, with 12 bases between. From germline, CDR1 is SGHRS and CDR2 YFSETQ. The CDR3 runs 14 residues. The CDR3 DNA follows: TGCGCCAGCTCCGGGGTGAGCAGCACAGATACGCAGTATTTT. This sequence encodes CASSGVSSTDTQYF.